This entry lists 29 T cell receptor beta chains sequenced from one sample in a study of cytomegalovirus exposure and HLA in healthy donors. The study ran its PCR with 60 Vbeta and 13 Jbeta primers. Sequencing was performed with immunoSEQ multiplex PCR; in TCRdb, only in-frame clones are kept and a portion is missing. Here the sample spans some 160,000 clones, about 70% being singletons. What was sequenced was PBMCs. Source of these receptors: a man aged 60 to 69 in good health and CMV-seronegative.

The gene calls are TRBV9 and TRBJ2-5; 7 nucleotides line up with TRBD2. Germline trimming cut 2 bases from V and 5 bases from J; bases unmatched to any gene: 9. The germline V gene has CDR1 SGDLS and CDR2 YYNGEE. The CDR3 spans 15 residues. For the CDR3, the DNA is TGTGCCAGCAGCGTTCGATGGCAGGGAGGGGAGACCCAGTACTTC. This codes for CASSVRWQGGETQYF.

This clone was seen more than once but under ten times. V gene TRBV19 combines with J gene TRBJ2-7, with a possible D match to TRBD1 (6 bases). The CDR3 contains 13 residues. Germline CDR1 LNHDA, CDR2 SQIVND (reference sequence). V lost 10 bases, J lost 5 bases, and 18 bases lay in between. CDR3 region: CATEGTGMDEQYF. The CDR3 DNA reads TGTGCCACCGAGGGTACAGGGATGGACGAGCAGTACTTC.

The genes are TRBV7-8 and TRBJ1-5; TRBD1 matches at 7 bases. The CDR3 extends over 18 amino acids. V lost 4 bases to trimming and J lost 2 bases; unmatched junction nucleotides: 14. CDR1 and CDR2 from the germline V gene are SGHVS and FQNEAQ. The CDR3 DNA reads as TGTGCCAGCAGCTCCGACAGGGTCAGGAGGTCTGGCAATCAGCCCCAGCATTTT. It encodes CASSSDRVRRSGNQPQHF. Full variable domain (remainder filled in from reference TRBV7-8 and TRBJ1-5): GAGVSQSPRYKVAKRGQDVALRCDPISGHVSLFWYQQALGQGPEFLTYFQNEAQLDKSGLPSDRFFAERPEGSVSTLKIQRTQQEDSAVYLCASSSDRVRRSGNQPQHFGDGTRLSIL.

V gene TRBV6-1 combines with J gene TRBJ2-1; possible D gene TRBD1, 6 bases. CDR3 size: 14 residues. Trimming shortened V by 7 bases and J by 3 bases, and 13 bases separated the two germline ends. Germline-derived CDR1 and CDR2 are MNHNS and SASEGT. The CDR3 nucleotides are TGTGCCAGCAAACGGGCAGGGGTCTACAATGAGCAGTTCTTC. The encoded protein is CASKRAGVYNEQFF.

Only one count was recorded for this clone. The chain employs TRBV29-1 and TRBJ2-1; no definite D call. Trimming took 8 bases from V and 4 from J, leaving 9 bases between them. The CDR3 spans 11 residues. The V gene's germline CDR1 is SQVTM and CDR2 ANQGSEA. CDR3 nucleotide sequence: TGCAGCCCGGAGATGTACAATGAGCAGTTCTTC. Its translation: CSPEMYNEQFF.

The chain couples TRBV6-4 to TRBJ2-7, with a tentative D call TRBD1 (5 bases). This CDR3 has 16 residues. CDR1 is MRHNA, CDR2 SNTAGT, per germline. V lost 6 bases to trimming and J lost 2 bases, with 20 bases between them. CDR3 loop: CASSSPDRTRAYEQYF. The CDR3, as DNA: TGTGCCAGCAGCTCCCCGGACCGGACACGAGCCTACGAGCAGTACTTC.

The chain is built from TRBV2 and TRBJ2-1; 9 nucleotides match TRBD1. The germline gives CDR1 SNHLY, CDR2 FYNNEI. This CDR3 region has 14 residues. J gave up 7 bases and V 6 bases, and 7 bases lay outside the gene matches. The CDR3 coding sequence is TGTGCCAGCAGACGGACAGGGGATAGGAATGAGCAGTTCTTC. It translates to CASRRTGDRNEQFF.

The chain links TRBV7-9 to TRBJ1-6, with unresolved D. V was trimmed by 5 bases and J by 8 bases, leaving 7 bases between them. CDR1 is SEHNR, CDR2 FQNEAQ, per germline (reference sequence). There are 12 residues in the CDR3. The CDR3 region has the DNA TGTGCCAGCAGCACCCTAGATTCACCCCTCCACTTT. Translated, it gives CASSTLDSPLHF.

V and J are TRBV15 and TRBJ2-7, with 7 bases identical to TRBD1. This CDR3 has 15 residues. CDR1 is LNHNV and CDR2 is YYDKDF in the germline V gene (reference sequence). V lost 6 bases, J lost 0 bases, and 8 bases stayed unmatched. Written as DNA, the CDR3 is TGTGCCACCAGGGATGAGACAGGGAGCTCCTACGAGCAGTACTTC. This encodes CATRDETGSSYEQYF.

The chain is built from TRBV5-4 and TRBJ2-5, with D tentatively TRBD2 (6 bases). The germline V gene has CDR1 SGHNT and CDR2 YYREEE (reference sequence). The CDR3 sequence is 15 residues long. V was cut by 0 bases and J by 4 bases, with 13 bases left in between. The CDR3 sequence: CASSLDGSTGETQYF. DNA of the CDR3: TGTGCCAGCAGCTTGGACGGGAGCACAGGAGAGACCCAGTACTTC.

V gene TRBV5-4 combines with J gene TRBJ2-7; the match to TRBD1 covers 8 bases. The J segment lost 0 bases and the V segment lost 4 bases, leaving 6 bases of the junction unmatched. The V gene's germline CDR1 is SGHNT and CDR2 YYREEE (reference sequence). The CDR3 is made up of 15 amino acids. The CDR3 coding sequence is TGTGCCAGCAGCGGGATGGGACAGGACTCCTACGAGCAGTACTTC. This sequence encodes CASSGMGQDSYEQYF.

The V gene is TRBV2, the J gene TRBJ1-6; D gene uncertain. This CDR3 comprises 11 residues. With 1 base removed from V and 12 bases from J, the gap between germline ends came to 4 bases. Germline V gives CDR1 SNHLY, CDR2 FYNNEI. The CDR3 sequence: CASSEDRPLHF. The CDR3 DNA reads TGTGCCAGCAGTGAAGACAGACCCCTCCACTTT.

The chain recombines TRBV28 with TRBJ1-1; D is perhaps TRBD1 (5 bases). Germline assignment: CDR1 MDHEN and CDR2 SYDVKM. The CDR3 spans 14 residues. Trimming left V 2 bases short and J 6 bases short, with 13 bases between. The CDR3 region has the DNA TGTGCCAGCAGTTTACGCAGGGTGAATGCTGAAGCTTTCTTT. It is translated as CASSLRRVNAEAFF.

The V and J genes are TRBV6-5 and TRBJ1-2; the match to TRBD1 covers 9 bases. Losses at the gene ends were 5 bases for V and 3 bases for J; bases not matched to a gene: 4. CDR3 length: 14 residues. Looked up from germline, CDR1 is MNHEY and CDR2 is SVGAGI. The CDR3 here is CASSNRDRDYGYTF. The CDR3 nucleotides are TGTGCCAGCAGTAACCGGGACAGGGACTATGGCTACACCTTC.

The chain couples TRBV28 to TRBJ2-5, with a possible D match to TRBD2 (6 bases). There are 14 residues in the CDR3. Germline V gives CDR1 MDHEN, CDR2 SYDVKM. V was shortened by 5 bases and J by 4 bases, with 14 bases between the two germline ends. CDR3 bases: TGTGCCAGCAGTAGGGGAGGCGTAGGAGAGACCCAGTACTTC. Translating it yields CASSRGGVGETQYF.

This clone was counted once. The CDR3 reads CASSSRQGKDEQYF. DNA of the CDR3: TGTGCCAGCAGCTCCCGACAGGGGAAAGACGAGCAGTACTTC. The rearrangement joins TRBV7-9 to TRBJ2-7, with 8 bases matching TRBD1. This CDR3 is built from 14 residues. Germline CDR1 is SEHNR and CDR2 is FQNEAQ (reference sequence). With 4 bases clipped from V and 5 bases from J, the junction kept 7 bases outside the gene matches. Full variable domain (rest looked up from reference TRBV7-9 and TRBJ2-7): DTGVSQNPRHKITKRGQNVTFRCDPISEHNRLYWYRQTLGQGPEFLTYFQNEAQLEKSRLLSDRFSAERPKGSFSTLEIQRTEQGDSAMYLCASSSRQGKDEQYFGPGTRLTVT.

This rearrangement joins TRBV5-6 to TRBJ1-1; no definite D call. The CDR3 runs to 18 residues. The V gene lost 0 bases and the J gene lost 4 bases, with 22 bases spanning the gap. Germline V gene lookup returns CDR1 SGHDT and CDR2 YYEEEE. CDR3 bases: TGTGCCAGCAGCTTGGAGCGGCACGAAGGATGGTGGAGCACTGAAGCTTTCTTT. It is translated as CASSLERHEGWWSTEAFF. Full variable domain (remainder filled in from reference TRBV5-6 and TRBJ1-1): DAGVTQSPTHLIKTRGQQVTLRCSPKSGHDTVSWYQQALGQGPQFIFQYYEEEERQRGNFPDRFSGHQFPNYSSELNVNALLLGDSALYLCASSLERHEGWWSTEAFFGQGTRLTVV.

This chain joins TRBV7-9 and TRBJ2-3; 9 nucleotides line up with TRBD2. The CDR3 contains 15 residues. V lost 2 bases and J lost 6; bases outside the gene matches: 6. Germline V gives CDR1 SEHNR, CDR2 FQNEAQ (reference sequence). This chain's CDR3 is CASSLFVAGDDTQYF. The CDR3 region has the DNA TGTGCCAGCAGCTTATTTGTAGCGGGAGACGATACGCAGTATTTT.

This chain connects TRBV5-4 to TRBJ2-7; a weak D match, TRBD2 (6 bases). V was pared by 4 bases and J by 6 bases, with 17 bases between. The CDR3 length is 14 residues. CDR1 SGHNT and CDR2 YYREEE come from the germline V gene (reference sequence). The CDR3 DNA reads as TGTGCCAGCAGCCGGGGGTCCTCCGGGGGCGAGCAGTACTTC. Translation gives CASSRGSSGGEQYF. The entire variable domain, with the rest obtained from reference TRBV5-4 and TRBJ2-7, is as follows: ETGVTQSPTHLIKTRGQQVTLRCSSQSGHNTVSWYQQALGQGPQFIFQYYREEENGRGNFPPRFSGLQFPNYSSELNVNALELDDSALYLCASSRGSSGGEQYFGPGTRLTVT.

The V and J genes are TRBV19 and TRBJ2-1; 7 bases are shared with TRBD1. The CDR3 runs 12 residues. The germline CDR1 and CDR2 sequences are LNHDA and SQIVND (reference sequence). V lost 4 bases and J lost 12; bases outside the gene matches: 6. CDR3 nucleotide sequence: TGTGCCAGTAGTACCCCCAGGGGGAGGCAGTTCTTC. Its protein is CASSTPRGRQFF. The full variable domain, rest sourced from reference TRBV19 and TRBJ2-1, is DGGITQSPKYLFRKEGQNVTLSCEQNLNHDAMYWYRQDPGQGLRLIYYSQIVNDFQKGDIAEGYSVSREKKESFPLTVTSAQKNPTAFYLCASSTPRGRQFFGPGTRLTVL.

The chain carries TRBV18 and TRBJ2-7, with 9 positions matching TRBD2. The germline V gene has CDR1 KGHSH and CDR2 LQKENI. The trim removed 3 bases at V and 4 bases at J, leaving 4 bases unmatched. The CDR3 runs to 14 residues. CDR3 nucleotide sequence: TGTGCCAGCTCACCTGCTAGCGGGACTTACGAGCAGTACTTC. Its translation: CASSPASGTYEQYF.

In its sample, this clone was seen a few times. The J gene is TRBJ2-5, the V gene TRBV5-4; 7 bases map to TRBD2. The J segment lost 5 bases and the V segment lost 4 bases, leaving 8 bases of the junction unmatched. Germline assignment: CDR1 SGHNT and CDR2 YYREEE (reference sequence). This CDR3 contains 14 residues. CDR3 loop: CASSADPAGETQYF. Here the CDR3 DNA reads TGTGCCAGCAGCGCTGACCCAGCGGGGGAGACCCAGTACTTC.

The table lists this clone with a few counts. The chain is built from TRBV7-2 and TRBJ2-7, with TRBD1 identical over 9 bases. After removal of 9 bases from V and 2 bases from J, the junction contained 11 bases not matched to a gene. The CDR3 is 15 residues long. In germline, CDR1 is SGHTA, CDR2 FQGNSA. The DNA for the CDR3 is TGTGCCAGTGGGAGTCCTGGACAGGGGCCCTACGAGCAGTACTTC. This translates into CASGSPGQGPYEQYF.

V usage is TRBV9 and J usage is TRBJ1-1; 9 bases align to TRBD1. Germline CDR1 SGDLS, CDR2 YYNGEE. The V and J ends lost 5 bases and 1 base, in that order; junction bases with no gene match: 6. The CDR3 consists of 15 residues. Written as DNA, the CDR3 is TGTGCCAGCAGTACTGCGACAGGGGGGAACACTGAAGCTTTCTTT. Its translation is CASSTATGGNTEAFF.

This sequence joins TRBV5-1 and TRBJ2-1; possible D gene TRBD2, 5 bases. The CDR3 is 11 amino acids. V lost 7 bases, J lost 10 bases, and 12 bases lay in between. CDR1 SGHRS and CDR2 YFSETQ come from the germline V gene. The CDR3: CASHQSGEQFF. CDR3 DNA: TGCGCCAGCCACCAGTCGGGAGAGCAGTTCTTC.

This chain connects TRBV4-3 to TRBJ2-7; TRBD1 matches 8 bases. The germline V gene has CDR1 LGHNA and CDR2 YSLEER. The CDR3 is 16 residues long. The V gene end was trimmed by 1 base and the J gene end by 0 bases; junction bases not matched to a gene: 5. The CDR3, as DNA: TGCGCCAGCAGCCAAGGCAACAGGGGGTTCTCCTACGAGCAGTACTTC. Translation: CASSQGNRGFSYEQYF.

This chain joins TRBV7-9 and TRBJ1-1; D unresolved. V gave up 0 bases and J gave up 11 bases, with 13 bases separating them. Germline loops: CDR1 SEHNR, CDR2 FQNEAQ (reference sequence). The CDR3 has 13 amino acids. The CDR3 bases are TGTGCCAGCAGCTTAGCGGGTGATAGAGCGGCTTTCTTT. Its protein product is CASSLAGDRAAFF. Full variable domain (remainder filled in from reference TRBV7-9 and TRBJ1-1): DTGVSQNPRHKITKRGQNVTFRCDPISEHNRLYWYRQTLGQGPEFLTYFQNEAQLEKSRLLSDRFSAERPKGSFSTLEIQRTEQGDSAMYLCASSLAGDRAAFFGQGTRLTVV.

The CDR3 is CASSNLGLADHEQYF. CDR3 nucleotide sequence: TGTGCCAGCAGCAACCTAGGACTAGCGGATCACGAGCAGTACTTC. The J gene is TRBJ2-7, the V gene TRBV27, with TRBD2 matching 10 bases. The CDR3 contains 15 residues. Germline trimming cut 6 bases from V and 5 bases from J; bases unmatched to any gene: 10. Germline V lookup: CDR1 MNHEY, CDR2 SMNVEV (reference sequence).

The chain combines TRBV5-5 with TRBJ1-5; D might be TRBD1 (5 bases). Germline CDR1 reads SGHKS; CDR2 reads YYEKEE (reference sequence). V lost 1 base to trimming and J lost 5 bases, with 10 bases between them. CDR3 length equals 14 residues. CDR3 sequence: CASSLYGGDQPQHF. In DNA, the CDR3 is TGTGCCAGCAGCTTGTACGGGGGAGATCAGCCCCAGCATTTT. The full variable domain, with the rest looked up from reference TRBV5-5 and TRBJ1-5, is DAGVTQSPTHLIKTRGQQVTLRCSPISGHKSVSWYQQVLGQGPQFIFQYYEKEERGRGNFPDRFSARQFPNYSSELNVNALLLGDSALYLCASSLYGGDQPQHFGDGTRLSIL.